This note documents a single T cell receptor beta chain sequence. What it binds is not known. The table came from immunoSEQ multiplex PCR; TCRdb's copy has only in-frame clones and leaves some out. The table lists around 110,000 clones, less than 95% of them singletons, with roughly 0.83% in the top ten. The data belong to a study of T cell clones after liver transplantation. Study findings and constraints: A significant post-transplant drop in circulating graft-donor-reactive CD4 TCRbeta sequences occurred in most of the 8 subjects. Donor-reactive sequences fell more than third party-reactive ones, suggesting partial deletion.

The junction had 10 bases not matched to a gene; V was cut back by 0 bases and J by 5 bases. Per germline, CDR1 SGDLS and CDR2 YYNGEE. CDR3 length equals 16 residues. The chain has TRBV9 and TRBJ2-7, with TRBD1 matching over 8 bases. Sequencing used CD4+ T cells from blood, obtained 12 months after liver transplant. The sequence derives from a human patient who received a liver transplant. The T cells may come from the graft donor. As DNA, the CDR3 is TGTGCCAGCAGCGTAGGATTGGCAGGGGGCGGCGACGAGCAGTACTTC. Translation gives CASSVGLAGGGDEQYF.